This T cell receptor beta chain stems from a study of blood T cells in healthy people across ages (dated by TCRdb to 2015 to 2017). In the study overall: In model experiments, roughly one uniquely barcoded TCR beta cDNA molecule per two T cells was captured by template switching. The study measured age-related changes in TCR beta repertoire diversity using deep sequencing normalized with unique cDNA molecular identifiers. Four age groups were formed from the donors: young (average approximately 17 years), middle-aged (around 37), aged (about 62) and long-lived (approximately 78). Donors of different ages were randomly distributed across sequencing lanes to avoid experimental bias. For two donors (one aged 18 to 29 and one aged 80 or older), the study analyzed two additional independent replicas of 1 million unique cDNA reads from the same blood draw.

Library prep was done by 5' RACE. The listed sequencing device is Illumina HiSeq 2500. A second about 7 to 11 cycle PCR used a sample-barcoded 5' primer and a J-beta primer mix. Each TCR beta cDNA molecule received a unique molecular identifier from a template-switch 5' adaptor carrying 12 random nucleotides. At least 2.5 million CDR3-containing paired-end reads were obtained from each sample. First-strand cDNA was synthesized from all RNA with the Mint cDNA synthesis kit, primed by a TRBC-specific oligonucleotide. Following uracil-DNA glycosylase treatment, all cDNA underwent a first 18-cycle PCR with the universal primers M1SS and BC2_uni_R. Regarding the original processing steps: Normalization of each sample was performed by random selection of 1 million high-quality reads, each carrying a distinct molecular identifier. Instead of being binned into consensus sequences, reads that shared molecular identifiers were thrown out. MiTCR, set to a Q25 quality threshold and the strictest error-elimination algorithm, was used for CDR3 identification, clonotype clustering and error correction. A nonparametric unseen species model with Euler transformation was used to estimate a lower bound on total TCR beta diversity. TCRdb reran the public reads through fastp at Q25 and MiXCR, keeping productive beta chains. Records with the same CDR3 protein are collapsed into one entry carrying the most frequent genes and DNA. The V and J calls and clone size are TCRdb's, not the authors'. Present in this sample are 2 million or so distinct CDR3 sequences, around 50% of which were seen just once. Of the sample, 2% to 2.5% is held by the ten largest clones.

This clonotype showed up just a few times. Its target antigen remains unknown. Per-base quality was not reported, and no clone a single base away is much larger than it. Broad study findings and their caveats: Estimates of total diversity based on one million sequenced T cells were considered lower bounds and underestimates. Observed TCR beta diversity per million T cells fell roughly linearly with age, and a significant reduction was already apparent by age approximately 40. Bulk unsorted PBMC profiling prevented conclusive comparison of naive and antigen-experienced compartments. Because donor CMV infection status was unknown, age-related changes in expanded clonotypes were potentially confounded. The percentage of naive T cells measured by flow cytometry correlated strongly with observed TCR beta diversity. Compared with the aged group, the long-lived group had more naive CD4+ T cells, fewer expanded clones and increased TCR diversity, suggesting age selection.

Trimmed from V: 6 bases; trimmed from J: 5 bases; junction bases lacking a gene match: 15. The CDR3 starts with the cysteine, ends with the phenylalanine, and has 15 residues. CDR3 DNA is the only sequence kept; it has 45 bases, read in frame from the first base. Sequences DFQATT (CDR1) and SNEGSKA (CDR2) are obtained from the germline V gene (reference sequence). Systemically healthy Caucasian individuals from Russia, around 38 in total and aged about 6 to 100 years, were included as donors. Each donor gave 8 to 10 milliliters of peripheral blood, collected into EDTA-treated Vacutainer tubes. Ficoll-Paque density-gradient centrifugation was used to isolate PBMCs, with at least 6 million obtained per sample. Total RNA was extracted from PBMCs with Trizol reagent, with at least 6 micrograms obtained per sample. For every donor, flow cytometry on a PBMC aliquot measured the percentage of naive CD45RAhigh/CD27high T cells.

This chain is built from TRBV20-1 and TRBJ2-5; 7 bases in the middle match TRBD1. The clonotype originates from a woman between 35 and 50 years old in good health. Sequencing input: blood. Read as DNA, the sequence is TGCAGTGCCGAAACCCCTACAGGGGATGGGGAGACCCAGTACTTC. It translates as CSAETPTGDGETQYF.